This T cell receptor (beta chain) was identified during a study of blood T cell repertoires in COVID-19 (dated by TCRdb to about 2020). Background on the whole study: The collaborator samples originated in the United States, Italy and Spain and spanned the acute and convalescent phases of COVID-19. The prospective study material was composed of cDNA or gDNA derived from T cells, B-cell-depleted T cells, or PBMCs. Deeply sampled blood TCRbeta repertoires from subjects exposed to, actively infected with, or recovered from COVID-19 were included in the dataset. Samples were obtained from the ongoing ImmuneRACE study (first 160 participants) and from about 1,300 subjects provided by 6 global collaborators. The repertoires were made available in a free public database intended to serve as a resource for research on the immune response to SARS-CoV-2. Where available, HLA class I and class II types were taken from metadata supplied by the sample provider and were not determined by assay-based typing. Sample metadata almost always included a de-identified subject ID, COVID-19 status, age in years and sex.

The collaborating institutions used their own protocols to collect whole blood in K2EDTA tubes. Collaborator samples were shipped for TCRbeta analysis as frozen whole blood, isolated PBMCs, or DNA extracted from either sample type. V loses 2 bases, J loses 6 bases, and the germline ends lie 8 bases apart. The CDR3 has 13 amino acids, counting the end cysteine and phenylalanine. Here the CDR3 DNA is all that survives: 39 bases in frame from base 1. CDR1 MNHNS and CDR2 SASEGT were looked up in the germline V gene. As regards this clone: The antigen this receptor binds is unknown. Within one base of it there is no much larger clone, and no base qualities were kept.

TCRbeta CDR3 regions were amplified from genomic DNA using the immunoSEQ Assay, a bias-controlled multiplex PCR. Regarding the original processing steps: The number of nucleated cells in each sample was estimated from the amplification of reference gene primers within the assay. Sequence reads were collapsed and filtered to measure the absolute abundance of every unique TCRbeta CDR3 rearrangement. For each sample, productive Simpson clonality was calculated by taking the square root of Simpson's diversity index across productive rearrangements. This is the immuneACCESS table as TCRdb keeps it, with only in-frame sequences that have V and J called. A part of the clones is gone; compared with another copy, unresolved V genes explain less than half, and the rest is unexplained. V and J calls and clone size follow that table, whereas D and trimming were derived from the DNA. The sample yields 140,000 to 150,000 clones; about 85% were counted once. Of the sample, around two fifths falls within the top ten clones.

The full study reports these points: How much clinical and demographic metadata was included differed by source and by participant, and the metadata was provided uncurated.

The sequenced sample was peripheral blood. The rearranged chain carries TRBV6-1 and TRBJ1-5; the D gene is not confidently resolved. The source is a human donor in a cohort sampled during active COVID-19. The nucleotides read TGTGCCAGCAGTGAATTCGGGTTTCAGCCCCAGCATTTT. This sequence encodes CASSEFGFQPQHF.